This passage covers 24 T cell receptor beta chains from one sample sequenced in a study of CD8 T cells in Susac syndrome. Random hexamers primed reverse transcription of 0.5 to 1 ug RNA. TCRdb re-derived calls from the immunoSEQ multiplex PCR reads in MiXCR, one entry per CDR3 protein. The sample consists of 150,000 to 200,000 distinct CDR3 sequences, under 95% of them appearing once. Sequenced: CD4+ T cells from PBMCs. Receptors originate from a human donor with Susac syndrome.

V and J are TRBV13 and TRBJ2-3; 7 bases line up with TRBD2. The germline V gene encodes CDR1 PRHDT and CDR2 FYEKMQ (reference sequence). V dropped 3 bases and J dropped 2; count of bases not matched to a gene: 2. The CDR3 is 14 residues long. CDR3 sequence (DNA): TGTGCCAGCAGCTTTGGGAGGGTCACAGATACGCAGTATTTT. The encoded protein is CASSFGRVTDTQYF.

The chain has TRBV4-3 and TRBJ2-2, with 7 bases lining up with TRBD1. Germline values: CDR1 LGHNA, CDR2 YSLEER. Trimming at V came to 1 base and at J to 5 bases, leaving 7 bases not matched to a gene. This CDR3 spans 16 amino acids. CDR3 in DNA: TGCGCCAGCAGCCAAGCAGGGACAGATTTAACCGGGGAGCTGTTTTTT. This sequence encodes CASSQAGTDLTGELFF.

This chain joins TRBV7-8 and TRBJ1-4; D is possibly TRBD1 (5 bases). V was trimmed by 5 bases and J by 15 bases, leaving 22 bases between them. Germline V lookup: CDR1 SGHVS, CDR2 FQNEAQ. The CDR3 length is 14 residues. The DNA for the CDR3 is TGTGCCAGCAGCGAGAACCGGGACTCCTCACGTATGTTTTTT. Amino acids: CASSENRDSSRMFF.

Written as DNA, the CDR3 is TGTGCCAGCAGCTTAGACAGGGGGCTTGAGACCCAGTACTTC. It codes for CASSLDRGLETQYF. This chain joins TRBV7-9 and TRBJ2-5; 9 bases agree with TRBD1. The V gene's germline CDR1 is SEHNR and CDR2 FQNEAQ (reference sequence). The CDR3 totals 14 residues. J gave up 5 bases and V 1 base, and 2 bases lay outside the gene matches. The full variable domain, rest sourced from reference TRBV7-9 and TRBJ2-5, is DTGVSQNPRHKITKRGQNVTFRCDPISEHNRLYWYRQTLGQGPEFLTYFQNEAQLEKSRLLSDRFSAERPKGSFSTLEIQRTEQGDSAMYLCASSLDRGLETQYFGPGTRLLVL.

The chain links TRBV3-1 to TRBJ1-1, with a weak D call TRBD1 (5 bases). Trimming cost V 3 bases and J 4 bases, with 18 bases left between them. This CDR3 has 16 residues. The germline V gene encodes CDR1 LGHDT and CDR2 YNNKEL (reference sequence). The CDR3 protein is CASSHHGRQMGTEAFF. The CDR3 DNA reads TGTGCCAGCAGCCACCACGGGCGACAGATGGGCACTGAAGCTTTCTTT. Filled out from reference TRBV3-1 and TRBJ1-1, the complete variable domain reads DTAVSQTPKYLVTQMGNDKSIKCEQNLGHDTMYWYKQDSKKFLKIMFSYNNKELIINETVPNRFSPKSPDKAHLNLHINSLELGDSAVYFCASSHHGRQMGTEAFFGQGTRLTVV.

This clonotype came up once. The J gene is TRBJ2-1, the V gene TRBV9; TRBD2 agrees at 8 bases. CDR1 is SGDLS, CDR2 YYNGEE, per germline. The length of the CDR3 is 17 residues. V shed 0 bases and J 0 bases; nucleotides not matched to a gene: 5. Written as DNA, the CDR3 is TGTGCCAGCAGCGTAGCTATTGGGACTAGCTCCTACAATGAGCAGTTCTTC. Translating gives CASSVAIGTSSYNEQFF.

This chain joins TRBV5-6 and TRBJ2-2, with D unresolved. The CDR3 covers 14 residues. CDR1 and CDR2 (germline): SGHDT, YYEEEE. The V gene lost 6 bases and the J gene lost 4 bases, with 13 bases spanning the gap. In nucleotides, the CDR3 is TGTGCCAGCAACAACGGGCAAATCACCGGGGAGCTGTTTTTT. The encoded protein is CASNNGQITGELFF.

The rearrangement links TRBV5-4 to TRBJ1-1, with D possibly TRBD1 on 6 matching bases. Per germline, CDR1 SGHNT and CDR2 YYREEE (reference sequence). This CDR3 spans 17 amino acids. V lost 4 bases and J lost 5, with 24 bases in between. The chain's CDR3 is CASSPQRGGGARTEAFF. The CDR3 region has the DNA TGTGCCAGCAGCCCCCAACGGGGTGGGGGCGCGAGGACTGAAGCTTTCTTT. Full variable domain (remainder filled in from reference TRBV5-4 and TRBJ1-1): ETGVTQSPTHLIKTRGQQVTLRCSSQSGHNTVSWYQQALGQGPQFIFQYYREEENGRGNFPPRFSGLQFPNYSSELNVNALELDDSALYLCASSPQRGGGARTEAFFGQGTRLTVV.

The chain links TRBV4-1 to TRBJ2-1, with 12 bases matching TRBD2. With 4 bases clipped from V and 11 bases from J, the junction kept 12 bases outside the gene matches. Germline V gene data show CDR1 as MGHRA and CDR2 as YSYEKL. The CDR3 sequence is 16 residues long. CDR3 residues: CASSPLYPSGGVKQFF. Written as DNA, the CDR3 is TGCGCCAGCAGCCCACTCTATCCTAGCGGGGGGGTTAAGCAGTTCTTC.

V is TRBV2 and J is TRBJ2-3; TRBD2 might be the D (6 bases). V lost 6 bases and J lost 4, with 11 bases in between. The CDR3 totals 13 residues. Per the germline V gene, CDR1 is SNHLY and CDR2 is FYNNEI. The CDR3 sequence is CASRGTFPDTQYF. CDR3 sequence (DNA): TGTGCCAGCAGGGGGACTTTCCCAGATACGCAGTATTTT.

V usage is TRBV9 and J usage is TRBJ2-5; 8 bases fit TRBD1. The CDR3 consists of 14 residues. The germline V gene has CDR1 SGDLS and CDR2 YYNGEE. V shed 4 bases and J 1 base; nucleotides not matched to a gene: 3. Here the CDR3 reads CASSLGTGQETQYF. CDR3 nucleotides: TGTGCCAGCAGCTTAGGGACAGGCCAAGAGACCCAGTACTTC.

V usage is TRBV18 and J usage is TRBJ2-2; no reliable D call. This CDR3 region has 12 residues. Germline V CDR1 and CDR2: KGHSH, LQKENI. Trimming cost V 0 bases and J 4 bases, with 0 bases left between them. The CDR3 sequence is CASSPPTGELFF. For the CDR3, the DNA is TGTGCCAGCTCACCACCCACCGGGGAGCTGTTTTTT. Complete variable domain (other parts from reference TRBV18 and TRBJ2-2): NAGVMQNPRHLVRRRGQEARLRCSPMKGHSHVYWYRQLPEEGLKFMVYLQKENIIDESGMPKERFSAEFPKEGPSILRIQQVVRGDSAAYFCASSPPTGELFFGEGSRLTVL.

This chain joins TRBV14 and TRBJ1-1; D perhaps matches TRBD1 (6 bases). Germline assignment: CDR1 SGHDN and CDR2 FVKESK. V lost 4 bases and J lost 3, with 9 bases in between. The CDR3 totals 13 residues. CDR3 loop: CASSRTEDTEAFF. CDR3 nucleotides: TGTGCCAGCAGCCGGACAGAAGACACTGAAGCTTTCTTT.

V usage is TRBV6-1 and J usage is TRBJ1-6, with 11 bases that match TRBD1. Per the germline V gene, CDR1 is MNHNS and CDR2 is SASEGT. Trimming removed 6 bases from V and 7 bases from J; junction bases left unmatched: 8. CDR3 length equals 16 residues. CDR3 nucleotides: TGTGCCAGCAGAGCAGGGACAGGGGGAAGAAATTCACCCCTCCACTTT. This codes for CASRAGTGGRNSPLHF.

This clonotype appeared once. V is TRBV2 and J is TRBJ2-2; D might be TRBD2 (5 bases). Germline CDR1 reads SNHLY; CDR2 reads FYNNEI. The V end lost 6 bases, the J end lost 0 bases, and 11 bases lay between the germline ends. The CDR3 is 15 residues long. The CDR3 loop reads CASRKGEANTGELFF. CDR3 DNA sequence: TGTGCCAGCAGGAAGGGAGAAGCGAACACCGGGGAGCTGTTTTTT. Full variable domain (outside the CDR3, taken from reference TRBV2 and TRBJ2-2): EPEVTQTPSHQVTQMGQEVILRCVPISNHLYFYWYRQILGQKVEFLVSFYNNEISEKSEIFDDQFSVERPDGSNFTLKIRSTKLEDSAMYFCASRKGEANTGELFFGEGSRLTVL.

This CDR3 is CSASSSEVQETQYF. The CDR3 coding sequence is TGCAGTGCTAGTTCATCTGAGGTCCAAGAGACCCAGTACTTC. The chain recombines TRBV20-1 with TRBJ2-5; D unresolved. This CDR3 is built from 14 residues. Between the trimmed V and J ends, which lost 3 bases and 1 base, there was a span of 12 bases. Per the germline V gene, CDR1 is DFQATT and CDR2 is SNEGSKA (reference sequence).

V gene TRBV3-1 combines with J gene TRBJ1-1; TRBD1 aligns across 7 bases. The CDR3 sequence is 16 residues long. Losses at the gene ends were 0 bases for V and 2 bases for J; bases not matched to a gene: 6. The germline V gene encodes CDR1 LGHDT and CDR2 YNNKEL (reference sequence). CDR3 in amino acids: CASSQEGGTANTEAFF. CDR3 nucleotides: TGTGCCAGCAGCCAAGAGGGAGGGACAGCAAACACTGAAGCTTTCTTT.

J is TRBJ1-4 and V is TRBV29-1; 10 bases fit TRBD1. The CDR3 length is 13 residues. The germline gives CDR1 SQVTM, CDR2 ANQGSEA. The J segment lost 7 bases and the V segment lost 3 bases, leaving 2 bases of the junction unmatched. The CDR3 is CSVEDRGAEKLFF. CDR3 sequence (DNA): TGCAGCGTTGAGGACAGGGGGGCTGAAAAACTGTTTTTT.

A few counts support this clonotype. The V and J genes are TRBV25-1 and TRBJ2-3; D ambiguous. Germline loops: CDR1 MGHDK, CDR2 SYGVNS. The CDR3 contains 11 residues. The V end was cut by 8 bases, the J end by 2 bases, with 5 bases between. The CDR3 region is CASSATDTQYF. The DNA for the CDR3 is TGTGCCAGCTCAGCCACAGATACGCAGTATTTT.

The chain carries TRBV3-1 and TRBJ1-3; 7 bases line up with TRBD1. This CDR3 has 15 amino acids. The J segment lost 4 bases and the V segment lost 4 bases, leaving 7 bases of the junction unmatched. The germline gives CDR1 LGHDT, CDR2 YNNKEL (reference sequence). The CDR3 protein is CASSLRTGIGNTIYF. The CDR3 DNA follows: TGTGCCAGCAGCCTAAGGACAGGAATCGGAAACACCATATATTTT.

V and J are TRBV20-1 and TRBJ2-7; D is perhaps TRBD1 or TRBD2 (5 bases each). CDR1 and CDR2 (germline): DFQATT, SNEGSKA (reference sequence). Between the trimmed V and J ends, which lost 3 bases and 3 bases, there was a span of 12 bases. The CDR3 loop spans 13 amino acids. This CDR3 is CSASGGSDYEQYF. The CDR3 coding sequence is TGCAGTGCTAGTGGGGGATCGGACTACGAGCAGTACTTC.

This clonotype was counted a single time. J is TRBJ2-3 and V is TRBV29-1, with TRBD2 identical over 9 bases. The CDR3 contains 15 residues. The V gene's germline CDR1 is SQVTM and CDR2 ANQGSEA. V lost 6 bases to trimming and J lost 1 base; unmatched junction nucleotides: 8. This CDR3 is CSVGERGVRTDTQYF. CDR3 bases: TGCAGCGTGGGGGAGCGGGGGGTCCGCACAGATACGCAGTATTTT.

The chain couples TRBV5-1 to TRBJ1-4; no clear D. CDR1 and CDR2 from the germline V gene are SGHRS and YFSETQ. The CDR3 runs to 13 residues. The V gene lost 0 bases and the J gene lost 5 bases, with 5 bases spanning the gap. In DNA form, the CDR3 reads TGCGCCAGCAGCTTGGGTCGGAATGAAAAACTGTTTTTT. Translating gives CASSLGRNEKLFF.

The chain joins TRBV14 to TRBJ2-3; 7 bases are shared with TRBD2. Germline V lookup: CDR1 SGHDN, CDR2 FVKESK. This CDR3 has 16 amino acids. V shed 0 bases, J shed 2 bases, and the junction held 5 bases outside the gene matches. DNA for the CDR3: TGTGCCAGCAGCCAAGATTTCGGGGGGACCACAGATACGCAGTATTTT. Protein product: CASSQDFGGTTDTQYF.